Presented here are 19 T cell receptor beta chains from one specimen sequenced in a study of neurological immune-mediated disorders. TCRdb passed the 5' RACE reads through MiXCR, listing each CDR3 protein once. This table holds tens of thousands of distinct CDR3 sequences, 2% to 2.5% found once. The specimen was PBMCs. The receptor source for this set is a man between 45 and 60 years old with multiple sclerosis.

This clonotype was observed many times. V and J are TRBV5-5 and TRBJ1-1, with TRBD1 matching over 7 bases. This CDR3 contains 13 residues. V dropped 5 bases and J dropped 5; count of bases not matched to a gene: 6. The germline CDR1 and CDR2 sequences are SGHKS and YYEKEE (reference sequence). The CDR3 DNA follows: TGTGCCAGCAGAATTGACAGGGTAACTGAAGCTTTCTTT. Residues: CASRIDRVTEAFF.

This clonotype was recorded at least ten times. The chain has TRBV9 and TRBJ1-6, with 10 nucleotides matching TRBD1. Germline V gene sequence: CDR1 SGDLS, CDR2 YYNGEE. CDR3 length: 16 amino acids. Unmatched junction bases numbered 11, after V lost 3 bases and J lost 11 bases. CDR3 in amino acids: CASSGVPGQGITPLHF. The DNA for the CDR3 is TGTGCCAGCAGCGGAGTCCCGGGACAGGGGATCACACCCCTCCACTTT.

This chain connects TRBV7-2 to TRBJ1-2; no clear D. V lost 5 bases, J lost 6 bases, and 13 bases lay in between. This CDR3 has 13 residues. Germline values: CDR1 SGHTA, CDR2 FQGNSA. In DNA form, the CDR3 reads TGTGCCAGCAGCCCCCGGGCAAGGGATGGCTACACCTTC. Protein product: CASSPRARDGYTF.

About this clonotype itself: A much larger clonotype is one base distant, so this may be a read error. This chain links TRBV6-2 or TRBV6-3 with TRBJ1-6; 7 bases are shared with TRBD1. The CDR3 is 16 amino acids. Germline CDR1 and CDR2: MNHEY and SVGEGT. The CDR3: CASRTAWGQNNSPLNF. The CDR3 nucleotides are TGTGCCAGCAGAACCGCCTGGGGACAGAATAATTCACCCCTCAACTTT.

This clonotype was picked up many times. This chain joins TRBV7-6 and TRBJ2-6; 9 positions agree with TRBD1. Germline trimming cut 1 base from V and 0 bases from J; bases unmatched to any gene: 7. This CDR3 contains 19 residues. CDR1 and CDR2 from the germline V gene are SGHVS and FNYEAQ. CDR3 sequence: CASSLEQGAQASGANVLTF. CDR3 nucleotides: TGTGCCAGCAGCTTAGAACAGGGGGCGCAGGCCTCTGGGGCCAACGTCCTGACTTTC.

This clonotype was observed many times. In nucleotides, the CDR3 is TGCGCCAGCAGTTGGGACAGGGACGGGGAGACCCAGTACTTC. This translates into CASSWDRDGETQYF. The chain uses TRBV5-1 and TRBJ2-5; 9 nucleotides match TRBD1. After removal of 5 bases from V and 5 bases from J, the junction contained 7 bases not matched to a gene. CDR1 SGHRS and CDR2 YFSETQ come from the germline V gene. CDR3 size: 14 residues.

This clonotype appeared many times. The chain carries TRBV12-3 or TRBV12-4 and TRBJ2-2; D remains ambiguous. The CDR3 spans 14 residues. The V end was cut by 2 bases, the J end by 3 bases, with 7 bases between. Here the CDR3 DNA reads TGTGCCAGCAGTTTATCCGGGCACACCGGGGAGCTGTTTTTT. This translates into CASSLSGHTGELFF.

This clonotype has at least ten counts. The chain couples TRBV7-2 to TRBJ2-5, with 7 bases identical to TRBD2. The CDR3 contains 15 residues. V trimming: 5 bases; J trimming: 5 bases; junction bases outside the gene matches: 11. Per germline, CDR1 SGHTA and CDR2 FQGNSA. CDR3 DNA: TGTGCCAGCAGCGCGGGACTATTAGGGCTGGAGACCCAGTACTTC. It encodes CASSAGLLGLETQYF.

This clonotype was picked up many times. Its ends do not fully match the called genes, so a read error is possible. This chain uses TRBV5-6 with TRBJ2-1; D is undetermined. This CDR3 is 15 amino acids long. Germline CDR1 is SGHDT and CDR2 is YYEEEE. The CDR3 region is CASSLLGPSHNEQFF. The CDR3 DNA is TGTGCCAGCAGCTTGTTGGGTCCCTCCCACAATGAGCAGTTCTTC.

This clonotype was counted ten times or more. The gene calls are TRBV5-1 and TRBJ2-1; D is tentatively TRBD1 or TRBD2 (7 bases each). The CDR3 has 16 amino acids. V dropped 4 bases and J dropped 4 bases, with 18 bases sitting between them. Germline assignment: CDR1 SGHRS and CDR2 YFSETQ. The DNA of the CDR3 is TGCGCCAGCAGCCCGCAGGGGGGGGCTGGTTACAATGAGCAGTTCTTC. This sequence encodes CASSPQGGAGYNEQFF.

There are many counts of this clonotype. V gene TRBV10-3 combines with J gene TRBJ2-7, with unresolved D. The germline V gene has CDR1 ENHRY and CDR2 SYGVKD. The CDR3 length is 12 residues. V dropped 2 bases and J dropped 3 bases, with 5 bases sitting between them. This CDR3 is CAISEALYEQYF. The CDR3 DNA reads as TGTGCCATCAGTGAGGCCCTCTACGAGCAGTACTTC.

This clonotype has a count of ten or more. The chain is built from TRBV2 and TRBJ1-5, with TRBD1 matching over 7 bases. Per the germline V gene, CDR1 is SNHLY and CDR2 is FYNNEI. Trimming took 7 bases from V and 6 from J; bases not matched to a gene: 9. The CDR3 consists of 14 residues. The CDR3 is CASKLQGYSQPQHF. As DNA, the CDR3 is TGTGCCAGCAAGTTACAGGGGTATAGTCAGCCCCAGCATTTT.

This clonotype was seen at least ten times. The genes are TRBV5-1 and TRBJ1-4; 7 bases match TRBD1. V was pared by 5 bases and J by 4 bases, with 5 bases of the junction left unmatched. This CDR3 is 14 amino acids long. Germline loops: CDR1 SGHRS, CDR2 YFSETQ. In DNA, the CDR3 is TGCGCCAGCAGTTCGGGACAGCATAATGAAAAACTGTTTTTT. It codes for CASSSGQHNEKLFF.

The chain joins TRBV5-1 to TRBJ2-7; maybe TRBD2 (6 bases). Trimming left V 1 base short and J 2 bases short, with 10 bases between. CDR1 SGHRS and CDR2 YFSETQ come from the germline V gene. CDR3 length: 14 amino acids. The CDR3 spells CASSLRLEAYEQYF. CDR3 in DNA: TGCGCCAGCAGCTTGCGACTAGAGGCCTACGAGCAGTACTTC. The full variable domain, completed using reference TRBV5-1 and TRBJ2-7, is KAGVTQTPRYLIKTRGQQVTLSCSPISGHRSVSWYQQTPGQGLQFLFEYFSETQRNKGNFPGRFSGRQFSNSRSEMNVSTLELGDSALYLCASSLRLEAYEQYFGPGTRLTVT.

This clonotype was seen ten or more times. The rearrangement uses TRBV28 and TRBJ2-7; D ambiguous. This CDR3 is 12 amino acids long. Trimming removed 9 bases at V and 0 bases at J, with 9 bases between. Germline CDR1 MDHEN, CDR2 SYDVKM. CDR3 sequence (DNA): TGTGCCAGTGGGTCGCACTCCTACGAGCAGTACTTC. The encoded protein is CASGSHSYEQYF.

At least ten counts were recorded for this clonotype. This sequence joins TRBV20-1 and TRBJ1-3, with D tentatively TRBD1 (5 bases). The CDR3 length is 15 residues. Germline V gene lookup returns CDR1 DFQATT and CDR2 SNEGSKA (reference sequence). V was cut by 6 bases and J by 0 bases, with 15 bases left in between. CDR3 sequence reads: CSASLGRASGNTIYF. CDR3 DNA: TGCAGTGCCTCCCTTGGCAGGGCCTCTGGAAACACCATATATTTT.

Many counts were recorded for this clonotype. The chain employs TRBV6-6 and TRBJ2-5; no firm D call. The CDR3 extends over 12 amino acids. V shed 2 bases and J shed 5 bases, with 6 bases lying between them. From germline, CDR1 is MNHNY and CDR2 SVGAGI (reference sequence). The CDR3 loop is CASSYPWETQYF. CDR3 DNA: TGTGCCAGCAGTTACCCCTGGGAGACCCAGTACTTC.

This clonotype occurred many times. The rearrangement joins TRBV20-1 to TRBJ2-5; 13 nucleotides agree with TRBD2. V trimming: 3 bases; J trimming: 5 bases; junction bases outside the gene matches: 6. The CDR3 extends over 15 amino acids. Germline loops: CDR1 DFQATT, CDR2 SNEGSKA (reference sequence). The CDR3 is CSARELAGGPETQYF. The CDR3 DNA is TGCAGTGCTAGGGAACTAGCGGGGGGGCCGGAGACCCAGTACTTC.

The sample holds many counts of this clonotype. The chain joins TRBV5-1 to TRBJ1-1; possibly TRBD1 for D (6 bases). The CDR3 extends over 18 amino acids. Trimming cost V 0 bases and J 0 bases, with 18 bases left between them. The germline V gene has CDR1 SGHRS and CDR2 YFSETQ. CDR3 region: CASSLAWDTVGVNTEAFF. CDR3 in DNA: TGCGCCAGCAGCTTGGCCTGGGACACCGTAGGGGTGAACACTGAAGCTTTCTTT.